This T cell receptor beta chain was profiled in a study of T cell responses to AZD1222 COVID-19 vaccine. Study-level information: Second-dose timings of about 4 or about 12 weeks were pooled.

Study results and limitations: Females outnumbered males among donors, who were mostly white British; clonal diversity was possibly underestimated. Only a handful of AZD1222 recipients tested seropositive at baseline.

The protocol was immunoSEQ multiplex PCR, while the TCRdb copy is restricted to in-frame clones and leaves out a portion. The data contain 95,000 to 150,000 clones, around 92% of them singletons. The germline V and J ends were trimmed by 6 bases and 1 base, with 15 bases remaining between them. This CDR3 contains 15 residues. CDR1 and CDR2 from the germline V gene are LGHNT and FRNRAP. A note on this clone: Its antigen is as yet unknown.

The chain joins TRBV12-5 to TRBJ2-5; perhaps TRBD1 as D (6 bases). This TCR came from an adult in good health. The material sequenced was peripheral blood, taken on day 0 of AZD1222 vaccination. The CDR3 coding sequence is TGTGCTAGTGGGACTCCCGGACAGATCCAAGAGACCCAGTACTTC. The encoded protein is CASGTPGQIQETQYF.